One T cell receptor beta chain is described in this entry. This CDR3 has 17 amino acids. The V gene's germline CDR1 is LNHDA and CDR2 SQIVND (reference sequence). V lost 1 base to trimming and J lost 5 bases; unmatched junction nucleotides: 11. The record originates from a study of blood T cell repertoires in COVID-19. The table came from immunoSEQ multiplex PCR; TCRdb's copy has only in-frame clones and leaves some out. The sample lists approximately 320,000 clones; approximately 90% were seen once. Material for sequencing was PBMCs or T cells enriched from blood (not recorded which). The gene calls are TRBV19 and TRBJ2-1; TRBD1 aligns across 7 bases. This TCR derives from a woman aged 18 to 35 who had recovered from COVID-19. The CDR3 DNA sequence: TGTGCCAGTAGTATAGCGGCTGTCGGCAGGGGGAACAATGAGCAGTTCTTC. Protein: CASSIAAVGRGNNEQFF.